Listed below are T cell receptor beta chains from one sample, sequenced in a study of blood T cell repertoires in COVID-19. Profiled with immunoSEQ multiplex PCR; TCRdb holds only in-frame clones, not every one. This sample has approximately 330,000 clones; over 75% occur once, and the top ten carry more than 3%. The sample consisted of peripheral blood. The receptors originated from a woman aged 45-59 years with active or convalescent COVID-19. CDR3s include the opening cysteine and the closing phenylalanine or tryptophan. Fields, in order: D gene, clone size, J gene, V gene, CDR3 DNA, CDR3 protein. D genes are given only for firm matches. Rows may omit the clone size; those that give it use once, few, many or a size class.

D gene: TRBD1
clone size: .
J gene: TRBJ1-6
V gene: TRBV6-5
CDR3 DNA: TGTGCCAGCAGCTATACAGGGACAGACTCACCCCTCCACTTT
CDR3 protein: CASSYTGTDSPLHF

D gene: TRBD2
clone size: .
J gene: TRBJ2-1
V gene: TRBV7-4
CDR3 DNA: TGTGCCAGCAGCTTAGAACTAGCGGCGCCACATGAGCAGTTCTTC
CDR3 protein: CASSLELAAPHEQFF

D gene: TRBD2
clone size: .
J gene: TRBJ2-2
V gene: TRBV5-1
CDR3 DNA: TGCGCCAGCAGCTTTTCTAGCGGCCTGAACACCGGGGAGCTGTTTTTT
CDR3 protein: CASSFSSGLNTGELFF

D gene: TRBD2
clone size: .
J gene: TRBJ2-5
V gene: TRBV30
CDR3 DNA: TGTGCCTGGAGTACTAGCGGGGGGGCACGTGAGACCCAGTACTTC
CDR3 protein: CAWSTSGGARETQYF

D gene: TRBD1
clone size: .
J gene: TRBJ1-1
V gene: TRBV4-2
CDR3 DNA: TGTGCCAGCAGCCAAGCGGGACAGGGTAATATATTGACTGAAGCTTTCTTT
CDR3 protein: CASSQAGQGNILTEAFF

D gene: .
clone size: .
J gene: TRBJ2-3
V gene: TRBV18
CDR3 DNA: TGTGCCAGCTCACCCCGAGGTGCAGGAGCGGTTGGGCCGGATACGCAGTATTTT
CDR3 protein: CASSPRGAGAVGPDTQYF

D gene: .
clone size: .
J gene: TRBJ2-3
V gene: TRBV24-1
CDR3 DNA: TGTGCCACCAGTGCCACTGACGGGGGTTGGGCCACAGATACGCAGTATTTT
CDR3 protein: CATSATDGGWATDTQYF

D gene: .
clone size: .
J gene: TRBJ2-5
V gene: TRBV7-2
CDR3 DNA: TGTGCCAGCAGCTTAAGTCGGGGATTCCAAGAGACCCAGTACTTC
CDR3 protein: CASSLSRGFQETQYF

D gene: .
clone size: .
J gene: TRBJ2-7
V gene: TRBV20-1
CDR3 DNA: TGCAGTGCTAGTAAAACAGCCAGCTCCTACGAGCAGTACTTC
CDR3 protein: CSASKTASSYEQYF

D gene: .
clone size: many
J gene: TRBJ2-1
V gene: TRBV2
CDR3 DNA: TGTGCCAGCAGCGACGGGATTTCTATCTACAATGAGCAGTTCTTC
CDR3 protein: CASSDGISIYNEQFF

D gene: TRBD2
clone size: once
J gene: TRBJ2-2
V gene: TRBV9
CDR3 DNA: TGTGCCAGCAGCGTACACCTCGGTAGCGGGATTAACGGGGAGCTGTTTTTT
CDR3 protein: CASSVHLGSGINGELFF

D gene: .
clone size: once
J gene: TRBJ1-1
V gene: TRBV5-1
CDR3 DNA: TGCGCCAGCAGGTCCGAGATAAGCACTGAAGCTTTCTTT
CDR3 protein: CASRSEISTEAFF

D gene: .
clone size: .
J gene: TRBJ2-1
V gene: TRBV11-2
CDR3 DNA: TGTGCCAGCAGCTTTAGTCAGGGTGGGTACAATGAGCAGTTCTTC
CDR3 protein: CASSFSQGGYNEQFF

D gene: TRBD1
clone size: .
J gene: TRBJ1-6
V gene: TRBV19
CDR3 DNA: TGTGCCAGTAGTATAATCGAGACAGGGGGCGCAAATTCACCCCTCCACTTT
CDR3 protein: CASSIIETGGANSPLHF